This T cell receptor beta chain was obtained from a study of a mutant IDH1 vaccine in newly diagnosed glioma. Study at large: Sex distribution of treated patients was roughly 62% male and about 38% female; mean age was around 40 years. Patients arrived already treated with radiotherapy, temozolomide, or both, most having had both.

Details on this clone: Its target is not known.

Germline values: CDR1 KGHSH, CDR2 LQKENI. CDR3 length equals 14 residues. Trimming cost V 3 bases and J 1 base, with 10 bases left between them. The time point was: baseline, week 1 (first vaccination visit). Treatment given: pre-vaccination baseline after standard-of-care therapy. This table comes from immunoSEQ multiplex PCR, and its TCRdb copy is limited to in-frame clones, with some not included. Of 85,000 to 100,000 clones listed, 85% to 90% were seen once; the top ten hold roughly 0.58%. Broader study findings: Pseudoprogression appeared unlinked to shifts in leading peripheral T cell clonotypes. Researchers report vaccine-induced immune responses in 93.3% of patients.

This TCR derives from a woman aged 45-60 years with glioma. The sample consisted of PBMCs, taken from a glioma patient treated with radiotherapy, temozolomide or both. V usage is TRBV18 and J usage is TRBJ2-7, with a possible D match to TRBD2 (5 bases). The CDR3 nucleotides are TGTGCCAGCTCACCTTGGACTGGTTCCTACGAGCAGTACTTC. This gives the protein CASSPWTGSYEQYF.